What follows are 7 T cell receptor beta chains derived from one specimen sequenced in a study of T cell responses to AZD1222 COVID-19 vaccine. Clones were sequenced by immunoSEQ multiplex PCR, and TCRdb holds only the in-frame ones, with some missing. The sample shows fewer than 80,000 clones, around 89% of them seen only once. The source material was peripheral blood, sampled 28 days after the second dose of the MenACWY control vaccine. These TCRs come from an adult who received the MenACWY meningococcal vaccine as a control.

The chain links TRBV4-2 to TRBJ2-5; 8 bases map to TRBD2. The CDR3 contains 17 residues. The J segment lost 5 bases and the V segment lost 1 base, leaving 12 bases of the junction unmatched. The germline V gene has CDR1 LGHNA and CDR2 YNFKEQ. In DNA form, the CDR3 reads TGTGCCAGCAGCCAAGGTAACGCGGGGGGTCATGAGGAGACCCAGTACTTC. Translation gives CASSQGNAGGHEETQYF.

As DNA, the CDR3 is TGTGCCAGTAGTATAGGGGGCCGACGGGGGCGCACAGATACGCAGTATTTT. Protein sequence: CASSIGGRRGRTDTQYF. The genes are TRBV19 and TRBJ2-3; D may correspond to TRBD1 or TRBD2 (6 bases each). Trimming cost V 1 base and J 1 base, with 15 bases left between them. Germline CDR1 and CDR2: LNHDA and SQIVND (reference sequence). The length of the CDR3 is 17 residues.

The chain has TRBV9 and TRBJ1-3, with 7 bases identical to TRBD1. CDR1 SGDLS and CDR2 YYNGEE come from the germline V gene. The CDR3 is 15 amino acids. J lost 4 bases, V lost 3 bases, and 7 bases had no gene match. This chain's CDR3 is CASSAATGRGNTIYF. DNA for the CDR3: TGTGCCAGCAGCGCCGCGACAGGGAGAGGAAACACCATATATTTT.

The chain carries TRBV6-6 and TRBJ1-4; weak D call: TRBD1 (6 bases). The ends were cut back, 5 bases at V and 3 bases at J, with 19 bases in the middle. Germline V CDR1 and CDR2: MNHNY, SVGAGI (reference sequence). The CDR3 is 17 residues long. CDR3 in amino acids: CASSQRQAGGSNEKLFF. In nucleotides, the CDR3 is TGTGCCAGCAGTCAGAGACAGGCGGGTGGATCTAATGAAAAACTGTTTTTT.

V and J are TRBV7-2 and TRBJ2-7; 10 bases align to TRBD2. Germline CDR1 SGHTA, CDR2 FQGNSA. This CDR3 is 14 amino acids long. V gave up 2 bases and J gave up 6 bases; unmatched junction bases: 4. The CDR3 DNA is TGTGCCAGCAGCTTAAGCGGGGGGGCCCTCGAGCAGTACTTC. It encodes CASSLSGGALEQYF.

The V call is TRBV4-3, the J call TRBJ1-1; D unclear. Trimming took off 1 base at V and 1 base at J, with 10 bases between the two ends. The CDR3 loop spans 15 amino acids. Germline values: CDR1 LGHNA, CDR2 YSLEER. CDR3 residues: CASSQVAQENTEAFF. CDR3 nucleotides: TGCGCCAGCAGCCAAGTAGCTCAGGAGAACACTGAAGCTTTCTTT.

This clone was seen a few times. V gene TRBV2 combines with J gene TRBJ1-1; D gene unclear. Trimming removed 3 bases from V and 1 base from J, with 6 bases in between. The CDR3 sequence is 13 residues long. The germline V gene encodes CDR1 SNHLY and CDR2 FYNNEI. The CDR3 DNA reads TGTGCCAGCAGTGATTGGGCGAACACTGAAGCTTTCTTT. It yields the protein CASSDWANTEAFF.